Listed below are T cell receptor beta chains from one sample, sequenced in a study of CD8 T cells in ankylosing spondylitis. TCRdb analysed the 5' RACE reads with MiXCR anew, one entry per CDR3 protein. Among approximately 35,000 distinct CDR3 sequences listed, 9.5% to 11% were seen once. Sequenced: synovial fluid, either unsorted or a sorted T cell fraction (not recorded which). These receptor sequences come from a male donor with ankylosing spondylitis. CDR3s leave out the opening cysteine and the closing phenylalanine or tryptophan.

v_gene | CDR3aa
TRBV20-1 | SAGDRVLAQSIFHEQY
TRBV9 | ASSVEDLVAGGEQF
TRBV15 | ATSRDRGLYNEQF
TRBV27 | ASSWSPPGDSYNSPLH
TRBV28 | AATMGLANEQY
TRBV12-3/TRBV12-4 | ASSRGGSWGYGYT
TRBV20-1 | SADTGGYSGNTIY
TRBV20-1 | SAINAGLRSEQY
TRBV5-1 | ASSLVGQPNTEAF
TRBV2 | ASREQHSNQPQH
TRBV19 | VRVSFYEQY
TRBV28 | ASSPDSTNQPQH
TRBV12-3/TRBV12-4 | ASSVQPQH
TRBV6-2/TRBV6-3 | ASSWPLAGDFYEQY
TRBV29-1 | SVVLQGTSNQPQH
TRBV11-1 | ASSLLQDYNEQF
TRBV5-6 | ASSVLQSMNTEAF
TRBV10-3 | AISESGDETQY
TRBV29-1 | SGQGNRENTEAF
TRBV20-1 | SAAPPDSYEQY
TRBV7-6 | ASTLGGDSPLH
TRBV21-1 | ASSERLPFTNTGELF
TRBV7-9 | ASSFRPIAGFNEQF
TRBV19 | ASSTFLRGGNEQF
TRBV7-3 | ASSVQSGGAYEQY
TRBV27 | ASSLALNQPQH
TRBV5-5 | ASSLYGLAEYNEQF
TRBV28 | ASSFGLARYEQY
TRBV10-3 | AISEGGFNQPQH
TRBV30 | AWSRQIYGYT
TRBV28 | ASSLFSGSLVNEQF
TRBV7-9 | ASSPGLQSYGYT
TRBV29-1 | SVVTSGRGTQY
TRBV5-1 | ASSLVLAGDEQF
TRBV27 | ASSLGQGNEQF
TRBV12-3/TRBV12-4 | ASSLVFRTGPYGGNQPQH
TRBV11-2 | ASSFAGTGHEQF
TRBV5-1 | ASSPLGPSTGELF
TRBV27 | ASSLLWVAGDNEQF
TRBV4-3 | ASSQRSDLEQY
TRBV20-1 | SADNNGELF
TRBV20-1 | SALATDTQY
TRBV28 | ASNPNSYSRNYNSPLH
TRBV6-1 | ASRGQPGELF
TRBV20-1 | SAAGDREEITKLF
TRBV6-5 | ASSFGRDSEAF
TRBV30 | AWRWRGIDNEQF
TRBV12-3/TRBV12-4 | ASSLRRGGLYSYEQY
TRBV20-1 | SVRGRGLAGFANTGELF